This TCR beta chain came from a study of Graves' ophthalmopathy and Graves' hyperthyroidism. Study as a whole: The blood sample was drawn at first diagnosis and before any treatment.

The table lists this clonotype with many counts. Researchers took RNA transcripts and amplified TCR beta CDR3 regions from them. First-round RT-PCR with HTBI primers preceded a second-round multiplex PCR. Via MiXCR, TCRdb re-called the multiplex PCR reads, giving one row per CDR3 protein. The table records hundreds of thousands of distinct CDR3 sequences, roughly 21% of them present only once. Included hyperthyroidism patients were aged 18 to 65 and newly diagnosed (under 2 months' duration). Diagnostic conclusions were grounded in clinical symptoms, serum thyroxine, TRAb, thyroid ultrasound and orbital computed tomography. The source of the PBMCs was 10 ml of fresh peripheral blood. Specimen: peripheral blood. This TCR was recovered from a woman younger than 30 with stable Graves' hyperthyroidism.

The CDR3 protein is CASTLGLAGAARGTGELFF. The DNA of the CDR3 is TGCGCCAGCACCCTTGGACTAGCGGGAGCCGCGAGGGGGACCGGGGAGCTGTTTTTT. V gene TRBV5-1 combines with J gene TRBJ2-2; 13 bases match TRBD2. Germline CDR1 is SGHRS and CDR2 is YFSETQ. Trimming took 6 bases from V and 5 from J; bases not matched to a gene: 16. This CDR3 is built from 19 residues.